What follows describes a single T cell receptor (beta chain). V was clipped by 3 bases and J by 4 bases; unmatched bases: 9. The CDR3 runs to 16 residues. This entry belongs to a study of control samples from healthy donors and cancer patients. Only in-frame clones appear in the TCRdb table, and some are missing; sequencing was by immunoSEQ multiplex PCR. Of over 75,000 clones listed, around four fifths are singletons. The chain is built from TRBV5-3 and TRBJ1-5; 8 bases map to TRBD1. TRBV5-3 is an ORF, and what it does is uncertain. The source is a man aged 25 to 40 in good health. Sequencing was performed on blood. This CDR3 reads CARSWPGQGGNQPQHF. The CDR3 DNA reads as TGTGCCAGAAGCTGGCCCGGACAGGGAGGTAATCAGCCCCAGCATTTT.